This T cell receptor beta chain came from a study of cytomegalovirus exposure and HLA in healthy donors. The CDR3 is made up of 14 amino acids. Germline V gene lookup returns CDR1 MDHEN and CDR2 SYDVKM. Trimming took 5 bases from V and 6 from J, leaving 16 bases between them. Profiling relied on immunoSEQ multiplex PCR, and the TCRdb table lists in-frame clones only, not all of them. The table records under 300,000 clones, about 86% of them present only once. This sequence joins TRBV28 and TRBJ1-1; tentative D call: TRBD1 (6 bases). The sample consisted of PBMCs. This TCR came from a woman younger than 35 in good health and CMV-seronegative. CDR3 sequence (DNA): TGTGCCAGCAGTATCCTACTACAGGGATCTGAAGCTTTCTTT. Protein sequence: CASSILLQGSEAFF.